A selection of T cell receptor beta chains follows, all from one sample in a study of cytomegalovirus exposure and HLA in healthy donors. Generated by immunoSEQ multiplex PCR, the TCRdb table keeps only in-frame clones and is missing some. The table includes around 120,000 clones, 15% to 17% detected once. Material for sequencing was PBMCs. These receptors originate from a woman under 30 in good health and CMV-seronegative. Each CDR3 is given with its conserved first and last residue. The D gene is left open where the match is weak. The size field is filled for only some rows; it gives once, few, many or a size class.

J,V,D,size,DNA,CDR3
TRBJ1-5,TRBV19,TRBD1,few,TGTGCCAGTAGTAGAGGACAGGGTAGTCAGCCCCAGCATTTT,CASSRGQGSQPQHF
TRBJ2-3,TRBV5-1,TRBD2,.,TGCGCCAGCAGCTTGGAAGCGGGAGGGCCTGGTCAGACGCAGTATTTT,CASSLEAGGPGQTQYF
TRBJ2-1,TRBV2,TRBD2,.,TGTGCCAGCAGTGGGACTCGGGCTAGCGGGAGTGAGCAGTTCTTC,CASSGTRASGSEQFF
TRBJ2-7,TRBV25-1,.,.,TGTGCCAGCAGTGAATACGTAGCAACCGAGCAGTACTTC,CASSEYVATEQYF
TRBJ2-1,TRBV5-8,.,few,TGTGCCAGCAGCCAGCCGGGTAAAAGAGACCCGATCTTC,CASSQPGKRDPIF
TRBJ1-2,TRBV29-1,TRBD1,.,TGCAGCGTTGAGACAGGGGATGACTATGGCTACACCTTC,CSVETGDDYGYTF
TRBJ2-7,TRBV4-2,.,few,TGTGCCAGCAGCCAACAGGGGAGGGAGCGGGAATCCTACGAGCAGTACTTC,CASSQQGRERESYEQYF
TRBJ2-7,TRBV5-4,TRBD1,.,TGTGCCAGCAGCGCTGGACAGGGGGGTCGAGGCGAGCAGTACTTC,CASSAGQGGRGEQYF
TRBJ1-2,TRBV28,.,few,TGTGCCAGCAAGGGAGCTAACTATGGCTACACCTTC,CASKGANYGYTF
TRBJ2-7,TRBV5-8,.,.,TGTGCCAGCAGCTTGGGACTGAACTCCTACGAGCAGTACTTC,CASSLGLNSYEQYF
TRBJ2-7,TRBV30,.,few,TGTGCCTGGAGTTCTAAATCTGGCTACGAGCAGTACTTC,CAWSSKSGYEQYF
TRBJ2-3,TRBV6-4,TRBD1,few,TGTGCCAGCAGTTTGGACAGGGGGACAGATACGCAGTATTTT,CASSLDRGTDTQYF
TRBJ1-2,TRBV29-1,.,.,TGCAGCGTTGGCGGAGACCTCTATGGCTACACCTTC,CSVGGDLYGYTF
TRBJ1-2,TRBV15,.,few,TGTGCCACCAGCGCAAGTCGGGTCGGCTACACCTTC,CATSASRVGYTF
TRBJ2-7,TRBV30,TRBD2,.,TGTGCCTGGGGCCCCGGACTAGCGGGAGGAATGCGCGAGCAGTACTTC,CAWGPGLAGGMREQYF
TRBJ1-1,TRBV7-2,.,.,TGTGCCAGCAGCTTAGGGCAAAACACTGAAGCTTTCTTT,CASSLGQNTEAFF
TRBJ2-3,TRBV5-1,.,few,TGCGCCAGCAGCTCAACAGGACCAGCAACAGATACGCAGTATTTT,CASSSTGPATDTQYF
TRBJ1-1,TRBV5-8,.,.,TGTGCCAGCACCCCCCTGGGGACACCGAACACTGAAGCTTTCTTT,CASTPLGTPNTEAFF
TRBJ2-3,TRBV9,TRBD2,.,TGTGCCAGCAGTCGGGGACTAGCGGGGGAATATGGCGCAGATACGCAGTATTTT,CASSRGLAGEYGADTQYF
TRBJ2-7,TRBV11-2,.,.,TGTGCCAGCAGCTTACGAACCGGGACACAGGTCTACGAGCAGTACTTC,CASSLRTGTQVYEQYF
TRBJ2-3,TRBV28,.,.,TGTGCCAGCGCCGTCACGCCAGAAGATACGCAGTATTTT,CASAVTPEDTQYF
TRBJ2-7,TRBV11-2,.,few,TGTGCCAGCAGCTTAGATCCAGGGCCCTACGAGCAGTACTTC,CASSLDPGPYEQYF
TRBJ2-3,TRBV30,.,.,TGTGCCGGTGCTGGCTCCACAGATACGCAGTATTTT,CAGAGSTDTQYF
TRBJ2-3,TRBV9,.,.,TGTGCCAGCAGCATCAGGGGTTCAACAGATACGCAGTATTTT,CASSIRGSTDTQYF
TRBJ2-2,TRBV28,.,few,TGTGCCAGCACCGAGGGTCCGAACACCGGGGAGCTGTTTTTT,CASTEGPNTGELFF
TRBJ2-1,TRBV20-1,TRBD2,.,TGCAGTGCGGGGGGGGAAGAGAGGAGGTTCTTC,CSAGGEERRFF
TRBJ2-7,TRBV2,.,.,TGTGCCAGCAGTGTAATTACCTACGAGCAGTACTTC,CASSVITYEQYF
TRBJ1-3,TRBV9,.,few,TGTGCCAGCAGCGTAACGGATAGAGGCTTCGGAAACACCATATATTTT,CASSVTDRGFGNTIYF
TRBJ1-1,TRBV5-6,.,.,TGTGCCAGCAGCATGACTTTAGACGCAAGAATGAACACTGAAGCTTTCTTT,CASSMTLDARMNTEAFF
TRBJ1-2,TRBV19,.,.,TGTGCCAGTACCCCCCGGGACACTTCTAACTATGGCTACACCTTC,CASTPRDTSNYGYTF
TRBJ1-1,TRBV4-2,.,few,TGTGCCAGCAGCCAAGCAGGCTCTGAAGCTTTCTTT,CASSQAGSEAFF
TRBJ2-3,TRBV18,TRBD2,.,TGTGCCAGCTCACAAGAGACTAGCGGGAGTGGGACAGATACGCAGTATTTT,CASSQETSGSGTDTQYF
TRBJ1-4,TRBV30,.,.,TGTGCCTGGAGTATAGAGCAGGGTCTAGGTGAAAAACTGTTTTTT,CAWSIEQGLGEKLFF
TRBJ1-6,TRBV30,.,.,TGTGCCTGGGTGACCGGCGGGGAATCACCCCTCCACTTT,CAWVTGGESPLHF
TRBJ1-1,TRBV19,.,few,TGTGCCAGTAAGTACGGCGACTCTGAAGCTTTCTTT,CASKYGDSEAFF
TRBJ2-7,TRBV29-1,.,few,TGCAGCGGATGGGGGGGCACCCGCGACGAGCAGTACTTC,CSGWGGTRDEQYF
TRBJ1-4,TRBV25-1,.,few,TGTGCCAGCAGTGAATGGCCCCAAGATGAAAAACTGTTTTTT,CASSEWPQDEKLFF
TRBJ2-7,TRBV2,.,.,TGTGCCAGCAGTGAAAGGCCAGGGCATCAAGAAGAGCAGTACTTC,CASSERPGHQEEQYF
TRBJ1-2,TRBV7-2,TRBD1,few,TGTGCCAGCAGCTTAGCGCCCTGGACAGGCTATGGCTACACCTTC,CASSLAPWTGYGYTF
TRBJ1-2,TRBV6-1,TRBD1,few,TGTGCCAGCAGTCCGGCGGGACAGGGGAGAAGTGGCTACACCTTC,CASSPAGQGRSGYTF
TRBJ1-4,TRBV30,.,few,TGTGCCTGTACAAGTGCAACTAATGAAAAACTGTTTTTT,CACTSATNEKLFF
TRBJ2-7,TRBV30,TRBD1,.,TGTGCCTGGGACAGGGGGCCCTACGAGCAGTACTTC,CAWDRGPYEQYF
TRBJ2-7,TRBV7-6,.,.,TGTGCCAGCAGCCCGGCCGAGGGCAACTCCTACGAGCAGTACTTC,CASSPAEGNSYEQYF
TRBJ2-7,TRBV30,TRBD1,few,TGTGCCTGGATGGGGGCTCGGACAGGGGGCTACGAGCAGTACTTC,CAWMGARTGGYEQYF
TRBJ2-3,TRBV5-4,.,few,TGTGCCAGCAGCCCTGGCGGGCGCGGGGGCTCCGAAGATACGCAGTATTTT,CASSPGGRGGSEDTQYF
TRBJ2-1,TRBV30,.,.,TGTGCCTGGAGTGTAGGCGGTGAGCAGTTCTTC,CAWSVGGEQFF
TRBJ2-3,TRBV5-1,.,once,TGCGCCAGCAGCACGGCCGGGACTAGCACAGATACGCAGTATTTT,CASSTAGTSTDTQYF
TRBJ2-1,TRBV13,TRBD2,few,TGTGCCAGCAGACCCGGACTAGCGGGAGGGCCAGGGTCCTACAATGAGCAGTTCTTC,CASRPGLAGGPGSYNEQFF